The 32 T cell receptor beta chains below were found in one sample sequenced in a study of siplizumab effects on memory and regulatory T cells. Generated by immunoSEQ multiplex PCR, the TCRdb table keeps only in-frame clones and is missing some. Seen here are more than 95,000 clones, 90% to 95% observed once, and the top ten hold around 0.3%. The sequenced sample consisted of CD4+ T cells sorted from blood. The receptors derive from a human donor in good health.

The V call is TRBV7-2, the J call TRBJ2-7, with D unresolved. CDR1 SGHTA and CDR2 FQGNSA come from the germline V gene. The CDR3 spans 14 residues. V lost 0 bases and J lost 3, with 9 bases in between. The DNA for the CDR3 is TGTGCCAGCAGCTTAGCAACGGCTAACTACGAGCAGTACTTC. Amino acid sequence: CASSLATANYEQYF.

V gene TRBV4-1 combines with J gene TRBJ2-3, with D hard to call. CDR1 and CDR2 (germline): MGHRA, YSYEKL. The V and J ends lost 1 base and 6 bases respectively, with 11 bases between them. This CDR3 is built from 14 residues. CDR3 in DNA: TGCGCCAGCAGCCAAGTTGGGGTCCCCGATACGCAGTATTTT. It yields the protein CASSQVGVPDTQYF.

Comment on this clone: Sequence at one end of the junction differs from germline and may be a read error. The CDR3 is CASSPGGYGQYF. The CDR3 coding sequence is TGCGCCAGCAGCCCCGGGGGGTACGGGCAGTACTTC. The V gene is TRBV5-1, the J gene TRBJ2-7, with 7 bases matching TRBD2. The CDR3 loop spans 12 amino acids. Per germline, CDR1 SGHRS and CDR2 YFSETQ.

The CDR3 DNA sequence: TGTGCCAGCAGTGAAGTGGGGGACACCATATATTTT. Translating it yields CASSEVGDTIYF. The chain uses TRBV6-1 and TRBJ1-3; D may be TRBD1 (5 bases). Between the trimmed V and J ends, which lost 1 base and 8 bases, there was a span of 6 bases. Per germline, CDR1 MNHNS and CDR2 SASEGT. CDR3 length equals 12 residues.

The V and J genes are TRBV30 and TRBJ1-1; D may be TRBD1 (5 bases). Germline V lookup: CDR1 GTSNPN, CDR2 SVGIG (reference sequence). The CDR3 contains 13 residues. Trimming cost V 2 bases and J 3 bases, with 10 bases left between them. CDR3 region: CAWSTGSYTEAFF. CDR3 DNA sequence: TGTGCCTGGAGTACAGGTTCTTACACTGAAGCTTTCTTT.

The rearrangement links TRBV15 to TRBJ1-1; TRBD1 might be the D (5 bases). Germline lookup yields CDR1 LNHNV and CDR2 YYDKDF (reference sequence). CDR3 length: 14 amino acids. Trimming removed 4 bases at V and 4 bases at J, with 13 bases between. CDR3 sequence (DNA): TGTGCCACCAGCACTATAGGGACCATCACTGAAGCTTTCTTT. Residues: CATSTIGTITEAFF. Full variable domain (rest looked up from reference TRBV15 and TRBJ1-1): DAMVIQNPRYQVTQFGKPVTLSCSQTLNHNVMYWYQQKSSQAPKLLFHYYDKDFNNEADTPDNFQSRRPNTSFCFLDIRSPGLGDTAMYLCATSTIGTITEAFFGQGTRLTVV.

The chain employs TRBV19 and TRBJ1-2; no firm D call. CDR1 LNHDA and CDR2 SQIVND come from the germline V gene (reference sequence). Trimming stripped 5 bases from V and 2 bases from J, with 12 bases between. The CDR3 covers 14 residues. The CDR3 loop reads CASSVTLENYGYTF. For the CDR3, the DNA is TGTGCCAGTAGTGTAACCCTCGAAAACTATGGCTACACCTTC.

The CDR3 nucleotides read TGTGCCAGTAGTACTCTTTATTACGAGCAGTACTTC. Translated, it gives CASSTLYYEQYF. The genes are TRBV19 and TRBJ2-7; no clear D gene. CDR3 length equals 12 residues. The germline V gene has CDR1 LNHDA and CDR2 SQIVND (reference sequence). The V and J ends lost 4 bases and 4 bases respectively, with 8 bases between them.

This chain links TRBV5-1 with TRBJ1-3; TRBD1 is a possible D gene (6 bases). The ends were cut back, 4 bases at V and 2 bases at J, with 10 bases in the middle. The CDR3 consists of 14 residues. Germline lookup yields CDR1 SGHRS and CDR2 YFSETQ. CDR3 coding DNA: TGCGCCAGCAGCCGGGACAATCCTGGAAACACCATATATTTT. This sequence encodes CASSRDNPGNTIYF.

The CDR3 reads CSVVASGNTIYF. The CDR3 nucleotides read TGCAGCGTTGTCGCCTCTGGAAACACCATATATTTT. V is TRBV29-1 and J is TRBJ1-3, with D hard to call. Germline V CDR1 and CDR2: SQVTM, ANQGSEA. The germline V and J ends were trimmed by 4 bases and 0 bases, with 4 bases remaining between them. The CDR3 sequence is 12 residues long.

In DNA form, the CDR3 reads TGTGCCTGGAGTCTTTTGGGTGAAGCTTTCTTT. Translated, it gives CAWSLLGEAFF. The chain links TRBV30 to TRBJ1-1; the D is unclear. The CDR3 sequence is 11 residues long. Per the germline V gene, CDR1 is GTSNPN and CDR2 is SVGIG (reference sequence). V lost 2 bases to trimming and J lost 7 bases, with 8 bases between them. The entire variable domain, with the rest obtained from reference TRBV30 and TRBJ1-1, is as follows: SQTIHQWPATLVQPVGSPLSLECTVEGTSNPNLYWYRQAAGRGLQLLFYSVGIGQISSEVPQNLSASRPQDRQFILSSKKLLLSDSGFYLCAWSLLGEAFFGQGTRLTVV.

The rearrangement links TRBV7-6 to TRBJ2-2, with D hard to call. Deletions cut 2 bases from V and 3 bases from J, with 7 bases between. This CDR3 contains 14 residues. CDR1 is SGHVS and CDR2 is FNYEAQ in the germline V gene. In nucleotides, the CDR3 is TGTGCCAGCAGCTTAAGTCCGGACACCGGGGAGCTGTTTTTT. The encoded protein is CASSLSPDTGELFF.

This chain joins TRBV6-5 and TRBJ2-7; 8 bases fit TRBD2. The CDR3 is 14 amino acids. CDR1 is MNHEY, CDR2 SVGAGI, per germline. With V trimmed by 6 bases and J by 2 bases, 6 bases remained unmatched. This chain's CDR3 is CASSPGLAPYEQYF. For the CDR3, the DNA is TGTGCCAGCAGCCCCGGACTAGCCCCCTACGAGCAGTACTTC.

The chain uses TRBV6-1 and TRBJ2-7; D call uncertain. This CDR3 is 13 amino acids long. The ends were cut back, 8 bases at V and 4 bases at J, with 15 bases in the middle. Germline V gene data show CDR1 as MNHNS and CDR2 as SASEGT. The CDR3: CASSRAVLYEQYF. The CDR3 nucleotides read TGTGCCAGCTCTCGGGCGGTATTATACGAGCAGTACTTC.

The rearrangement uses TRBV18 and TRBJ1-1, with TRBD1 identical over 9 bases. There are 17 residues in the CDR3. CDR1 is KGHSH and CDR2 is LQKENI in the germline V gene. The V and J ends lost 1 base and 0 bases, in that order; junction bases with no gene match: 6. The CDR3 spells CASSPLGQGGMNTEAFF. CDR3 DNA sequence: TGTGCCAGCTCACCACTGGGACAGGGAGGGATGAACACTGAAGCTTTCTTT.

The genes are TRBV2 and TRBJ1-3; tentative D call: TRBD1 (5 bases). Germline CDR1 and CDR2: SNHLY and FYNNEI. The CDR3 is made up of 16 amino acids. Trimming removed 2 bases at V and 0 bases at J, with 11 bases between. As DNA, the CDR3 is TGTGCCAGCAGTGAACAGGGCATTAGCTCTGGAAACACCATATATTTT. Encoded protein: CASSEQGISSGNTIYF.

The V call is TRBV6-4, the J call TRBJ1-1, with D uncertain. Germline V gene sequence: CDR1 MRHNA, CDR2 SNTAGT. Trimming took off 0 bases at V and 0 bases at J, with 20 bases between the two ends. The CDR3 spans 19 residues. The CDR3 nucleotides are TGTGCCAGCAGTGACTCGAGGTCGAGGACGGGGATATTGAACACTGAAGCTTTCTTT. Its protein product is CASSDSRSRTGILNTEAFF.

The chain is built from TRBV6-5 and TRBJ1-2; D gene ambiguous. V was trimmed by 4 bases and J by 6 bases, leaving 9 bases between them. Germline V gene data show CDR1 as MNHEY and CDR2 as SVGAGI. This CDR3 has 12 amino acids. The CDR3 sequence is CASSSPRDGYTF. The CDR3 DNA reads as TGTGCCAGCAGTTCCCCCCGGGATGGCTACACCTTC.

This clone was observed once. The rearrangement links TRBV5-1 to TRBJ1-1; TRBD1 matches at 7 bases. In germline, CDR1 is SGHRS, CDR2 YFSETQ. Losses at the gene ends were 5 bases for V and 1 base for J; bases not matched to a gene: 5. The CDR3 extends over 14 amino acids. CDR3 residues: CASRLGGTNTEAFF. As DNA, the CDR3 is TGCGCCAGCAGGTTAGGGGGCACGAACACTGAAGCTTTCTTT.

This rearrangement joins TRBV10-3 to TRBJ2-7; TRBD2 matches 7 bases. The CDR3 runs 16 residues. Germline V gives CDR1 ENHRY, CDR2 SYGVKD. The J segment lost 0 bases and the V segment lost 6 bases, leaving 11 bases of the junction unmatched. DNA of the CDR3: TGTGCCATCAGGGGCGGATTGGCGGGAGTCTCCTACGAGCAGTACTTC. This gives the protein CAIRGGLAGVSYEQYF.

This rearrangement joins TRBV27 to TRBJ2-7, with D possibly matching TRBD1 (5 bases). The length of the CDR3 is 14 residues. Germline values: CDR1 MNHEY, CDR2 SMNVEV (reference sequence). Trimming left V 7 bases short and J 6 bases short, with 19 bases between. This CDR3 reads CASIPVGQSGEQYF. The CDR3, as DNA: TGTGCCAGCATCCCCGTGGGGCAGTCGGGCGAGCAGTACTTC.

This rearrangement joins TRBV11-2 to TRBJ2-3, with D hard to call. V was shortened by 6 bases and J by 0 bases, with 7 bases between the two germline ends. The CDR3 runs 13 residues. Germline V gene data show CDR1 as SGHAT and CDR2 as FQNNGV. Here the CDR3 DNA reads TGTGCCAGCAGAGTGTATAGCACAGATACGCAGTATTTT. It specifies CASRVYSTDTQYF. The full variable domain, with the rest looked up from reference TRBV11-2 and TRBJ2-3, is EAGVAQSPRYKIIEKRQSVAFWCNPISGHATLYWYQQILGQGPKLLIQFQNNGVVDDSQLPKDRFSAERLKGVDSTLKIQPAKLEDSAVYLCASRVYSTDTQYFGPGTRLTVL.

The rearrangement uses TRBV2 and TRBJ2-7, with 15 positions matching TRBD2. Trimming cost V 4 bases and J 7 bases; bases outside gene matches: 5. The CDR3 has 15 amino acids. Per germline, CDR1 SNHLY and CDR2 FYNNEI. CDR3 protein: CASSAGTSGGREQYF. DNA of the CDR3: TGTGCCAGCAGTGCCGGGACTAGCGGGGGGCGAGAGCAGTACTTC.

The rearrangement links TRBV25-1 to TRBJ2-2, with 10 nucleotides matching TRBD2. CDR1 MGHDK and CDR2 SYGVNS come from the germline V gene. This CDR3 contains 15 residues. V lost 8 bases and J lost 2; bases outside the gene matches: 5. CDR3 protein: CASATSGVNTGELFF. The CDR3 nucleotides read TGTGCCAGCGCAACTAGCGGGGTTAACACCGGGGAGCTGTTTTTT.

On this clone: One end of the junction fails to match germline, which may point to a read error. The chain combines TRBV14 with TRBJ2-7; the D call may be TRBD1 or TRBD2 (5 bases each). The germline V gene has CDR1 SGHDN and CDR2 FVKESK. This CDR3 has 15 amino acids. The CDR3 nucleotides read TGTGCCACCAGCTCAGGGACGCATAGCTCCTACGAGCAGTACTTC. Translating gives CATSSGTHSSYEQYF.

CDR3 loop: CASSLPQLENTQYF. CDR3 sequence (DNA): TGTGCCAGCAGCTTGCCCCAGCTTGAGAATACGCAGTATTTT. This rearrangement joins TRBV5-6 to TRBJ2-3; D unresolved. The germline V gene encodes CDR1 SGHDT and CDR2 YYEEEE. Deletions cut 1 base from V and 7 bases from J, with 13 bases between. The CDR3 length is 14 residues.

The gene calls are TRBV6-5 and TRBJ1-2; D is perhaps TRBD1 (5 bases). Germline CDR1 is MNHEY and CDR2 is SVGAGI. This CDR3 has 13 residues. Trimming removed 0 bases at V and 8 bases at J, with 10 bases between. Here the CDR3 DNA reads TGTGCCAGCAGTTACTCGGCGGGGGTAGGCTACACCTTC. Translated, it gives CASSYSAGVGYTF.

This rearrangement joins TRBV6-5 to TRBJ1-5, with no clear D. In germline, CDR1 is MNHEY, CDR2 SVGAGI. V lost 4 bases and J lost 4, with 11 bases in between. This CDR3 has 14 amino acids. The CDR3 coding sequence is TGTGCCAGCAGTTTACTCGCCCCAAATCAGCCCCAGCATTTT. This codes for CASSLLAPNQPQHF.

The chain joins TRBV11-3 to TRBJ1-1; unclear D gene. The CDR3 runs 12 residues. V was shortened by 3 bases and J by 6 bases, with 8 bases between the two germline ends. The germline gives CDR1 SGHNT, CDR2 YENEEA. CDR3 sequence reads: CASSFIQAEAFF. DNA of the CDR3: TGTGCCAGCAGCTTCATTCAGGCTGAAGCTTTCTTT. Based on the CDR3 plus reference TRBV11-3 and TRBJ1-1, the full variable domain is EAGVVQSPRYKIIEKKQPVAFWCNPISGHNTLYWYLQNLGQGPELLIRYENEEAVDDSQLPKDRFSAERLKGVDSTLKIQPAELGDSAVYLCASSFIQAEAFFGQGTRLTVV.

V and J are TRBV2 and TRBJ1-1; weak D call: TRBD1 (6 bases). V lost 6 bases, J lost 3 bases, and 17 bases lay in between. The CDR3 length is 15 residues. Germline assignment: CDR1 SNHLY and CDR2 FYNNEI. The CDR3, as DNA: TGTGCCAGCAGAAGGGACATCCTAAGGGACACTGAAGCTTTCTTT. This gives the protein CASRRDILRDTEAFF.

This chain links TRBV5-1 with TRBJ1-1, with D possibly being TRBD1 (6 bases). The CDR3 covers 15 residues. CDR1 is SGHRS and CDR2 is YFSETQ in the germline V gene. V shed 1 base and J shed 6 bases, with 16 bases lying between them. The CDR3 loop reads CASSLNSGKGAEAFF. The CDR3, as DNA: TGCGCCAGCAGCTTGAATTCCGGTAAGGGGGCTGAAGCTTTCTTT.

The CDR3: CAWTRGGPYEQYF. DNA for the CDR3: TGTGCCTGGACCAGGGGCGGCCCCTACGAGCAGTACTTC. The V call is TRBV30, the J call TRBJ2-7; D is possibly TRBD1 (6 bases). V lost 4 bases and J 2 bases, leaving 12 bases between the germline ends. The CDR3 is 13 residues long. Germline assignment: CDR1 GTSNPN and CDR2 SVGIG (reference sequence). Together with reference TRBV30 and TRBJ2-7, the CDR3 gives the full variable domain: SQTIHQWPATLVQPVGSPLSLECTVEGTSNPNLYWYRQAAGRGLQLLFYSVGIGQISSEVPQNLSASRPQDRQFILSSKKLLLSDSGFYLCAWTRGGPYEQYFGPGTRLTVT.